This T cell receptor beta chain was found in a study of OX40 agonist ivuxolimab in advanced cancers. Background on the study: Enrolled patients in dose escalation had cancers that were hepatocellular carcinoma, melanoma, renal cell or head and neck cancer.

Overall study results and limits: At 0.1 to 3.0 mg/kg and by week 6, clonal expansion occurred in CD4+ and CD8+ blood T cells. Low levels of normalized T-cell clonal expansion also appeared in some nonresponders. More expanded clones were seen, on average, in CD8+ T cells than in CD4+.

Some clones are missing from TCRdb's copy, which holds only in-frame ones; the method was immunoSEQ multiplex PCR. The profile shows 50,000 to 75,000 clones, around 90% of them singletons. About this clone: The antigen is unknown.

CDR3 length: 15 residues. Germline CDR1 PRHDT, CDR2 FYEKMQ (reference sequence). Trimming took off 4 bases at V and 8 bases at J, with 20 bases between the two ends. Sequenced material: CD4+ or CD8+ T cells sorted from blood, taken in a trial of the OX40 agonist ivuxolimab. This chain uses TRBV13 with TRBJ1-2, with a possible D match to TRBD1 (5 bases). This TCR derives from an adult with an advanced solid tumor such as melanoma, head and neck, liver or kidney cancer. The CDR3 is CASSSQDGQGWGYTF. The CDR3 region has the DNA TGTGCCAGCAGCTCCCAAGATGGGCAGGGCTGGGGCTACACCTTC. The variable domain in full, completed from reference TRBV13 and TRBJ1-2, reads AAGVIQSPRHLIKEKRETATLKCYPIPRHDTVYWYQQGPGQDPQFLISFYEKMQSDKGSIPDRFSAQQFSDYHSELNMSSLELGDSALYFCASSSQDGQGWGYTFGSGTRLTVV.